The rows below give T cell receptor beta chains drawn from one sample of a study of blood T cell repertoires in COVID-19. The data were produced by immunoSEQ multiplex PCR, yet TCRdb's version contains in-frame clones alone and is incomplete. The profile shows 98,000 or so clones, more than 80% of them singletons. The source material was peripheral blood. The origin of the receptors is a man aged 55-75 years with acute or convalescent COVID-19. Both conserved end residues are part of each CDR3. The D gene is left open where the match is weak. Where a row states a size, it is once, few, many or the class of an expanded clone; other rows omit it.

>NA|NA|TRBV10-1|TRBJ2-1
CASSEDRDNEQFF
>NA|NA|TRBV2|TRBJ1-2
CASITTGSYGYTF
>TRBD1|NA|TRBV11-3|TRBJ2-1
CASSLTGAYNEQFF
>NA|NA|TRBV28|TRBJ1-2
CASSLLRGANYGYTF
>NA|NA|TRBV7-9|TRBJ1-2
CASSLGGRGSYGYTF
>NA|NA|TRBV11-2|TRBJ1-4
CASSLDGDEKLFF
>NA|NA|TRBV5-1|TRBJ2-1
CASSIPTGRGNEQFF
>NA|NA|TRBV24-1|TRBJ1-3
CATEGTGNTIYF
>NA|NA|TRBV5-1|TRBJ1-1
CASSLRGQMRTEAFF
>NA|NA|TRBV6-5|TRBJ1-2
CASSYGQNYGYTF
>TRBD1|few|TRBV29-1|TRBJ2-7
CSVEGDRAQQYF
>NA|NA|TRBV5-6|TRBJ1-3
CASSLARGSGNTIYF
>NA|NA|TRBV28|TRBJ2-1
CASSLSVLTGYNEQFF
>TRBD2|NA|TRBV6-1|TRBJ2-6
CASSEGGSGANVLTF
>NA|NA|TRBV28|TRBJ2-1
CASSPWTEQFF
>TRBD2|NA|TRBV5-8|TRBJ2-1
CASSPGTSDGNEQFF
>NA|NA|TRBV24-1|TRBJ2-2
CATRDGEGVGELFF
>TRBD2|NA|TRBV10-3|TRBJ2-3
CAISPGRTSVLFSSTDTQYF
>NA|NA|TRBV2|TRBJ2-1
CASASGSTISNEQFF
>TRBD2|NA|TRBV11-1|TRBJ2-7
CASSLAPLLAGLSYEQYF
>NA|NA|TRBV6-5|TRBJ2-7
CASSTRRGTYEQYF
>TRBD1|NA|TRBV10-3|TRBJ1-1
CAIRGTGALSEAFF
>NA|NA|TRBV5-8|TRBJ1-1
CASSLEGIHTEAFF
>NA|NA|TRBV18|TRBJ2-1
CASSVGSGSYNEQFF
>TRBD1|NA|TRBV4-1|TRBJ1-4
CASSPSGQGGGIEKLFF
>TRBD2|NA|TRBV15|TRBJ2-1
CATSPSSGVYNEQFF
>NA|NA|TRBV19|TRBJ1-2
CASSVYQGTYGYTF
>NA|NA|TRBV6-2/TRBV6-3|TRBJ1-2
CASSYPLAGYTF
>NA|NA|TRBV10-3|TRBJ2-5
CAISDPTFRETQYF
>TRBD1|NA|TRBV6-5|TRBJ1-1
CASRPGTGGRAFF
>NA|NA|TRBV19|TRBJ2-2
CASSINSNTGELFF
>NA|NA|TRBV6-5|TRBJ1-5
CASSTGSNQPQHF